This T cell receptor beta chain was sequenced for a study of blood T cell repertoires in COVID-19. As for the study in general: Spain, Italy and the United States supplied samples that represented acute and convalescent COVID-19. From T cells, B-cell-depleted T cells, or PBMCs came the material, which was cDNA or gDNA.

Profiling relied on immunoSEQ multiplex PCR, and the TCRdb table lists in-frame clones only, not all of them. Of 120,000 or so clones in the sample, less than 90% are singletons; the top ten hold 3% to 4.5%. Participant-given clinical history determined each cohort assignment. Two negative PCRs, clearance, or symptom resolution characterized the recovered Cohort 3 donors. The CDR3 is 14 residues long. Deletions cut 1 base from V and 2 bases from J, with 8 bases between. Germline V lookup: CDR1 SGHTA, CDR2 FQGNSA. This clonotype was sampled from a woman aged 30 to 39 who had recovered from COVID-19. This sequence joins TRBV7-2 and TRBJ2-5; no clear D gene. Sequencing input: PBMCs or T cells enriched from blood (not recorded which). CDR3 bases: TGTGCCAGCAGCTTAGGACGGAGACAAGAGACCCAGTACTTC. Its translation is CASSLGRRQETQYF. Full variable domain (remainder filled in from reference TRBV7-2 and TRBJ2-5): GAGVSQSPSNKVTEKGKDVELRCDPISGHTALYWYRQSLGQGLEFLIYFQGNSAPDKSGLPSDRFSAERTGGSVSTLTIQRTQQEDSAVYLCASSLGRRQETQYFGPGTRLLVL.